One TCR beta chain is described in this entry. The sample holds many counts of this clonotype. Its antigen specificity is not known. It has no much larger one-base neighbor in the sample; base qualities were not kept. This sample stems from a study of T cells in Graves' hyperthyroidism and ophthalmopathy (dated by TCRdb to between 2017 and 2020). Context from the whole study: Peripheral blood samples were taken at the time of initial diagnosis, prior to any treatment. To identify TCR V-J signatures that set the groups apart, the researchers used a discovery cohort of about a hundred patients, made up of about 44 with Graves' ophthalmopathy and about 60 with stable Graves' hyperthyroidism. Prospective prediction of ophthalmopathy was tested in an independent validation cohort consisting of some 19 hyperthyroidism patients and 15 to 17 patients who later progressed to ophthalmopathy. The approximately 98 discovery patients were randomly divided into training and test sets at a 7:3 ratio. The study also compared thyroid tissue and blood T-cell repertoires from five or six Graves' hyperthyroidism patients. After blood sampling, hyperthyroidism patients were treated with methimazole at a starting dose of 30 mg daily, and ophthalmopathy patients were treated with high-dose intravenous methylprednisolone. The paper describes TCR Vbeta CDR3 sequencing of 140 or so peripheral blood samples, made up of 43 ophthalmopathy patients, over 70 hyperthyroidism patients and 17 progressor patients.

Overall study outcomes, separate from this receptor: A 13 V-J signature model separated ophthalmopathy from stable hyperthyroidism, with 87.88% sensitivity and around 84% specificity in cross-validation and 80%/75% in testing. During validation, the model predicted progression to ophthalmopathy a median of approximately 6.5 months ahead of onset, with around 65% sensitivity and 72.22% specificity. No statistical method was used to set the sample size in advance, and investigators knew the group allocation. Most expanded thyroid clonotypes (frequency above 0.001) were also detected in blood, suggesting blood repertoires may reflect thyroid immune responses.

Taken from cysteine to phenylalanine, the CDR3 has 15 residues. The sequence is cut down to CDR3 DNA, 45 bases in frame from base 1. V gives up 6 bases and J gives up 5 bases, and the segment between their germline ends measures 19 bases. CDR1 and CDR2 (SNHLY, FYNNEI) derive from the germline V gene. The hyperthyroidism patients were between 18 and 65 years old and newly diagnosed, with a disease duration of less than 2 months. The study excluded patients with uncontrolled infections, other autoimmune diseases, pregnancy or lactation. Diagnoses were based on clinical symptoms, serum thyroxine and TRAb, thyroid ultrasound and orbital computed tomography. For progressor patients, blood was drawn at the first diagnosis of hyperthyroidism, before any ophthalmopathy symptoms had appeared. PBMCs were separated from under 11 ml of fresh peripheral blood using Ficoll-Paque density gradient centrifugation. Patients classed as progressors first received a Graves' hyperthyroidism diagnosis and then went on to develop ophthalmopathy during follow-up. Total RNA was extracted using Trizol reagent, and RNA quality was assessed on an Agilent 2100 Bioanalyzer.

The TCR beta CDR3 regions were amplified from RNA transcripts. For the first round of RT-PCR on the TCR CDR3, the HTBI primer set was used together with the Qiagen OneStep RT-PCR kit. Libraries were constructed in a second round of multiplex PCR, after which size selection and purification were carried out. Paired-end sequencing of the libraries was performed with 100 bp reads on an Illumina HiSeq2000. The authors' analysis ran thus. Raw data were processed with SOAPnuke, discarding reads with adapters, uncalled bases, mean Phred below 15, or no exact constant-primer or identifier match. High-quality paired reads were merged with COPE v1.2.5, and unique nucleotide sequences were defined as clonotypes. MiTCR v1.1 was used to align clonotypes to the IMGT TRBV, TRBD and TRBJ reference segments. Analysis was restricted to V-J combinations with a frequency above 0.0001, which covered 99% to 99.2% of repertoires. A TCS score was defined as the ratio between F50 (clonal expansion) and ExV (chaos), using BLOSUM62-based TCRdist between CDR3 peptides within each V-J. Welch's t-statistics and random forest reduced around 520 V-J features to around 14, which were used in a naive Bayes classifier (R e1071). TCRdb itself trimmed the public reads at Q25 with fastp, ran MiXCR and retained productive beta chains. Every entry covers one CDR3 protein and lists the most common genes and DNA from its rows. The V and J calls reflect TCRdb's pipeline rather than the authors' work. Counted in this sample were approximately 370,000 distinct CDR3 sequences; roughly 15% of them appeared once. The ten largest clones add up to approximately 30% of the sample.

This receptor was obtained from a woman under 40 with Graves' hyperthyroidism that later progressed to Graves' ophthalmopathy. The sequenced sample was blood. The chain employs TRBV2 and TRBJ2-5; the D gene is perhaps TRBD2, from 5 matching bases. The DNA is as follows: TGTGCCAGCAGATCATATGAGGAGGCCGGGGAGACCCAGTACTTC. It is translated as CASRSYEEAGETQYF.